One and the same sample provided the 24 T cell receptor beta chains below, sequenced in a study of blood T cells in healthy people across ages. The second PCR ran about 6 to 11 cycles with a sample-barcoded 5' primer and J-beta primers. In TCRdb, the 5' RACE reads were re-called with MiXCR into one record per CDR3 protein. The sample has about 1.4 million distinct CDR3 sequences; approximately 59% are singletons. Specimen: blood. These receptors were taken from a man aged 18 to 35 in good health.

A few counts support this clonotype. DNA for the CDR3: TGCAGCGTTTGGTTCCTAGCGGGCGCCCTCGGAAAGCAGTACTTC. Its protein is CSVWFLAGALGKQYF. V is TRBV29-1 and J is TRBJ2-7, with 8 positions matching TRBD2. The CDR3 runs 15 residues. The V gene's germline CDR1 is SQVTM and CDR2 ANQGSEA. The J segment lost 8 bases and the V segment lost 5 bases, leaving 17 bases of the junction unmatched.

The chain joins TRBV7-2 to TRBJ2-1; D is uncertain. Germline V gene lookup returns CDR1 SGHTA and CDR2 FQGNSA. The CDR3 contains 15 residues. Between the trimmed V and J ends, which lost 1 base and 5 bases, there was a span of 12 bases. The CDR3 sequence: CASSLGIGLNNEQFF. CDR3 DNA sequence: TGTGCCAGCAGCTTAGGTATAGGCCTTAACAATGAGCAGTTCTTC.

The CDR3 loop is CASRPGTSDEQFF. As DNA, the CDR3 is TGTGCCAGCAGACCCGGGACTAGCGATGAGCAGTTCTTC. The chain couples TRBV3-1 to TRBJ2-1; 10 bases are shared with TRBD2. After removal of 6 bases from V and 8 bases from J, the junction contained 4 bases not matched to a gene. The CDR3 covers 13 residues. Germline V CDR1 and CDR2: LGHDT, YNNKEL (reference sequence).

The DNA of the CDR3 is TGCGCCAGCAGCCAAGAACAACTGAATGAGCAGTACTTC. Translating gives CASSQEQLNEQYF. This chain joins TRBV4-1 and TRBJ2-5; D remains unclear. The germline V gene has CDR1 MGHRA and CDR2 YSYEKL. The CDR3 contains 13 residues. V lost 0 bases to trimming and J lost 11 bases, with 13 bases between them.

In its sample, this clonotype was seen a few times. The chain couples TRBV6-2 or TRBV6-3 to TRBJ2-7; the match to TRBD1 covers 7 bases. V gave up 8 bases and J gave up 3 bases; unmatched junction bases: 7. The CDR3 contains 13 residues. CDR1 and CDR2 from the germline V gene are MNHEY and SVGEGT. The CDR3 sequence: CASVDRIFYEQYF. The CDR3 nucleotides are TGTGCCAGCGTGGACAGGATCTTCTACGAGCAGTACTTC.

CDR3 DNA sequence: TGTGCCAGCAGAAGATCGGACCGGAGATCCTATGGCTACACCTTC. Amino acids: CASRRSDRRSYGYTF. This chain links TRBV6-5 with TRBJ1-2; D remains unclear. Trimming cost V 6 bases and J 4 bases, with 18 bases left between them. This CDR3 region has 15 residues. Germline V gene sequence: CDR1 MNHEY, CDR2 SVGAGI.

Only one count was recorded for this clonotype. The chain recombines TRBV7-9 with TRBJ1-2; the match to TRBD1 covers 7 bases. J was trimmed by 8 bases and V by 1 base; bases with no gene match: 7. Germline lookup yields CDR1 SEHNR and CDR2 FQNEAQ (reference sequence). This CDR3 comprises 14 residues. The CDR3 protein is CASSLVEGADGYTF. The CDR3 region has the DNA TGTGCCAGCAGCTTAGTAGAGGGGGCGGACGGCTACACCTTC. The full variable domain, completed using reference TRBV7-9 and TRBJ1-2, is DTGVSQNPRHKITKRGQNVTFRCDPISEHNRLYWYRQTLGQGPEFLTYFQNEAQLEKSRLLSDRFSAERPKGSFSTLEIQRTEQGDSAMYLCASSLVEGADGYTFGSGTRLTVV.

The CDR3, as DNA: TGCAGTGCTAAGTCGGGCGGTGAAAAACTGTTTTTT. It codes for CSAKSGGEKLFF. V gene TRBV20-1 combines with J gene TRBJ1-4; no reliable D call. Germline V gene lookup returns CDR1 DFQATT and CDR2 SNEGSKA (reference sequence). The CDR3 length is 12 residues. V dropped 4 bases and J dropped 7 bases, with 10 bases sitting between them.

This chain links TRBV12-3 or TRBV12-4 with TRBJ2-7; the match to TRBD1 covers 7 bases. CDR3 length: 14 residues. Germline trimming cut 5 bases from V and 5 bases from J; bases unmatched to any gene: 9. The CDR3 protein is CASSLRDSGHEQYF. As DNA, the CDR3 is TGTGCCAGCAGTCTCAGGGACAGTGGCCACGAGCAGTACTTC.

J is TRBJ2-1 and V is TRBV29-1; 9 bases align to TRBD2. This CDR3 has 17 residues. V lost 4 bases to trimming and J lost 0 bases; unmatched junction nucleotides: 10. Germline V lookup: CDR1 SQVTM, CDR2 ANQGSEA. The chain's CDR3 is CSVGLAGARSSYNEQFF. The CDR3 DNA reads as TGCAGCGTTGGTTTAGCGGGGGCCAGGAGCTCCTACAATGAGCAGTTCTTC.

CDR3 DNA sequence: TGTGCCAGCAGTTACCCTACAGGTAGCGGGTATGGCTACACCTTC. As protein: CASSYPTGSGYGYTF. This chain connects TRBV6-5 to TRBJ1-2, with D perhaps matching TRBD1 (5 bases). This CDR3 is built from 15 residues. V was pared by 2 bases and J by 5 bases, with 15 bases between. Germline assignment: CDR1 MNHEY and CDR2 SVGAGI.

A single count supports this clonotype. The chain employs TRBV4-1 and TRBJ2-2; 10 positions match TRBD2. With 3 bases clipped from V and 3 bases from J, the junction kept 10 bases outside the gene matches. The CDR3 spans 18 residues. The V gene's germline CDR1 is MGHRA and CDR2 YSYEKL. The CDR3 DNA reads TGCGCCAGCAGCCACGTTCCCGGGACTAGCGCACACACCGGGGAGCTGTTTTTT. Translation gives CASSHVPGTSAHTGELFF.

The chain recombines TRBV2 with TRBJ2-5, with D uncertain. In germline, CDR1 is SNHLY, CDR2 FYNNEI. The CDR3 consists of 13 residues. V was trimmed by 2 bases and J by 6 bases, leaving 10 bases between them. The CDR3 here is CASSESSWQTQYF. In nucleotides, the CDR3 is TGTGCCAGCAGTGAAAGTAGCTGGCAGACCCAGTACTTC.

CDR3 protein: CSARGPRQGRAETQYF. The CDR3 nucleotides are TGCAGTGCTAGAGGCCCCCGCCAAGGAAGGGCGGAGACCCAGTACTTC. The chain uses TRBV20-1 and TRBJ2-7; unclear D gene. The J call may be mistaken, given a closer DNA end match to TRBJ2-5. The germline gives CDR1 DFQATT, CDR2 SNEGSKA (reference sequence). This CDR3 spans 16 amino acids.

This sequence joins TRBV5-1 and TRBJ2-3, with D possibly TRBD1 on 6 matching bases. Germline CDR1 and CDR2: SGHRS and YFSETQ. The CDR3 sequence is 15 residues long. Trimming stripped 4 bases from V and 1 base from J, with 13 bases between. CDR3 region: CASSPTDSGTDTQYF. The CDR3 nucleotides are TGCGCCAGCAGCCCGACGGACAGTGGCACAGATACGCAGTATTTT.

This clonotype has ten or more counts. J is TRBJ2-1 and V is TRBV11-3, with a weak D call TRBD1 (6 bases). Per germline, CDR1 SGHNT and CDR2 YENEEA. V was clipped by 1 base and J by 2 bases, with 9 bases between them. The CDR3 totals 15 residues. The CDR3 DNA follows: TGTGCCAGCAGCTTAGGCAGGGGAGCCTACAATGAGCAGTTCTTC. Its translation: CASSLGRGAYNEQFF.

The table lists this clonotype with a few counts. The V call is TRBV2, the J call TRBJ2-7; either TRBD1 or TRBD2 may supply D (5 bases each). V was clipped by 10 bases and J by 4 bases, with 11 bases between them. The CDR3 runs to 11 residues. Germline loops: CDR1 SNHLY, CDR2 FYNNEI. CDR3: CATRGGYEQYF. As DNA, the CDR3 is TGTGCCACTCGTGGGGGATACGAGCAGTACTTC.

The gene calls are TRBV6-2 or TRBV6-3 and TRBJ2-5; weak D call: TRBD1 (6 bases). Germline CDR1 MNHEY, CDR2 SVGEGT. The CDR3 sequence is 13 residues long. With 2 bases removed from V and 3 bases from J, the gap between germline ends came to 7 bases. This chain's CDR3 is CASSYAGEETQYF. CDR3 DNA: TGTGCCAGCAGTTACGCAGGGGAAGAGACCCAGTACTTC.

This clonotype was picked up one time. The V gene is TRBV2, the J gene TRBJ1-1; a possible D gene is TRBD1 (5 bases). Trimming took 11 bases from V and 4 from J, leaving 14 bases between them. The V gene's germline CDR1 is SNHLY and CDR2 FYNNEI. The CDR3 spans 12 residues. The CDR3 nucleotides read TGTGCCGTTCTATTCCAGGGCACTGAAGCTTTCTTT. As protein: CAVLFQGTEAFF. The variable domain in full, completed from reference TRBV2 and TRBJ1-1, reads EPEVTQTPSHQVTQMGQEVILRCVPISNHLYFYWYRQILGQKVEFLVSFYNNEISEKSEIFDDQFSVERPDGSNFTLKIRSTKLEDSAMYFCAVLFQGTEAFFGQGTRLTVV.

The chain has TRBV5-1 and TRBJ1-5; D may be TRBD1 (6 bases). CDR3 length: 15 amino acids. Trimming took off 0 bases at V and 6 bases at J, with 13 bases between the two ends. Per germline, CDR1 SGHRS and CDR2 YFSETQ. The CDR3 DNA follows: TGCGCCAGCAGCTTGGTGCCAGGGGTTGGTCAGCCCCAGCATTTT. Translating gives CASSLVPGVGQPQHF. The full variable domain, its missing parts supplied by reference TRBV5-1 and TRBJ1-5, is KAGVTQTPRYLIKTRGQQVTLSCSPISGHRSVSWYQQTPGQGLQFLFEYFSETQRNKGNFPGRFSGRQFSNSRSEMNVSTLELGDSALYLCASSLVPGVGQPQHFGDGTRLSIL.

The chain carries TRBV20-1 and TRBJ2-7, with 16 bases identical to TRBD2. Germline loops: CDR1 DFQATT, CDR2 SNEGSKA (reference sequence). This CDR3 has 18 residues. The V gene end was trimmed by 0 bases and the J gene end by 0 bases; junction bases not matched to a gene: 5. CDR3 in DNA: TGCAGTGCTAGAGACCCGGGACTAGCGGGAGGGCACTCCTACGAGCAGTACTTC. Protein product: CSARDPGLAGGHSYEQYF.

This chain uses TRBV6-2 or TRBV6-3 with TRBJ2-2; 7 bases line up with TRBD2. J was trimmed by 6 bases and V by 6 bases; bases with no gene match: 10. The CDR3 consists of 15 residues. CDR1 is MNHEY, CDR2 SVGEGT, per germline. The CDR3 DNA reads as TGTGCCAGCAGCACGGGGGGAGACATCTCCGGGGAGCTGTTTTTT. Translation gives CASSTGGDISGELFF.

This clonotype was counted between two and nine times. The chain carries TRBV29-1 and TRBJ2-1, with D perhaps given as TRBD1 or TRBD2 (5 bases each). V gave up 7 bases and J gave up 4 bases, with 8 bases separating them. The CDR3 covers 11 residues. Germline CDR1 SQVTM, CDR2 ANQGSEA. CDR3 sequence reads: CSGDDYNEQFF. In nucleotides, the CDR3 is TGCAGCGGGGACGATTACAATGAGCAGTTCTTC.

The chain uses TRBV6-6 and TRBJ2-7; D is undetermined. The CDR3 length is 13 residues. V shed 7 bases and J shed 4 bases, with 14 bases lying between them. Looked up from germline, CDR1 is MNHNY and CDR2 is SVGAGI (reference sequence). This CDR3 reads CASTDPLVYEQYF. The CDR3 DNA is TGTGCCAGCACCGACCCGCTAGTTTACGAGCAGTACTTC.